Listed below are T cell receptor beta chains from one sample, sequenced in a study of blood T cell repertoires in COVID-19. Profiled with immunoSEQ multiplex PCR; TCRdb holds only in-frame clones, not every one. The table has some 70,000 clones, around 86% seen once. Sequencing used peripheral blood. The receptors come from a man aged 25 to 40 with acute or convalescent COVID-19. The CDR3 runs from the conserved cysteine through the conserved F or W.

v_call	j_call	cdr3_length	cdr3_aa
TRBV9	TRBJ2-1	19	CASSPGLAGGPGSYNEQFF
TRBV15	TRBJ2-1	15	CATSSPLSGMGEQFF
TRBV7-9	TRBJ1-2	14	CASSFGGEGNGYTF
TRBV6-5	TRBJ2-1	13	CASTASGRNEQFF
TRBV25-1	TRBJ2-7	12	CASSGQGYEQYF
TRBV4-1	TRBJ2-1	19	CASSQGGLAGVEPYNEQFF
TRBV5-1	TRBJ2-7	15	CASSLVMEGADEQYF
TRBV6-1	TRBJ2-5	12	CASSEATPSIYF
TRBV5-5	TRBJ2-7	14	CASSFGTGVYEQYF
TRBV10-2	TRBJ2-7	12	CASSASNYEQYF
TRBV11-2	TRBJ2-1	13	CASQRIFGNEQFF
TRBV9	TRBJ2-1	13	CASSVGLGEGRFF
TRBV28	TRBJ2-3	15	CASRVAGLGTDTQYF
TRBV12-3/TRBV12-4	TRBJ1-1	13	CASTPTGYTEAFF
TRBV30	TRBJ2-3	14	CAWSTGLVGDTQYF
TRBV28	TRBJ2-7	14	CATETSGIILEQYF
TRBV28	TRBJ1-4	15	CASRPTTGGREKLFF
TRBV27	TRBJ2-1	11	CASSFLNEQFF
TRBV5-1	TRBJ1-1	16	CASSLGQGLRNTEAFF
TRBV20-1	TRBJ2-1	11	CSVPTGGEQFF
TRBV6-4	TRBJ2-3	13	CASSTEHTDTQYF
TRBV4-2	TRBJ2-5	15	CASSPSVSLLETQYF
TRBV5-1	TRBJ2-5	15	CASSSQNGGSETQYF
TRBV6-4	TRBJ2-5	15	CASSDSPTSAETQYF
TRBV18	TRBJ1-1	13	CASSSGQNTEAFF
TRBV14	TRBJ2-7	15	CASSQERGRVGRQYF
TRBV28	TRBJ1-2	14	CASSGQRGIDGYTF
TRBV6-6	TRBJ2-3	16	CASRDNLGLGGDTQYF
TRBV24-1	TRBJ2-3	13	CATGDRFEDTQYF